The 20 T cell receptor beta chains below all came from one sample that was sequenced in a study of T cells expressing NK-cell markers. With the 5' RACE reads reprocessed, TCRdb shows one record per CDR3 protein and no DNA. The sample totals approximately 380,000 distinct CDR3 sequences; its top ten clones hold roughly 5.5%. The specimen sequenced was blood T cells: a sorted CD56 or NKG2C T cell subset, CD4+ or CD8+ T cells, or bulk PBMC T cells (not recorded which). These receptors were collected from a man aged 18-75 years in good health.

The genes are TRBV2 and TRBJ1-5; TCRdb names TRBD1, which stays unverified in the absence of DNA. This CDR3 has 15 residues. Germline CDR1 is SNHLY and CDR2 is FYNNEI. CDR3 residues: CASELQGRSNQPQHF.

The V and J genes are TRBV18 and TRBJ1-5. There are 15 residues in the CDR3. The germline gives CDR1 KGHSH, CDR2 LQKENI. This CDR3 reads CASSPGMANNQPQHF.

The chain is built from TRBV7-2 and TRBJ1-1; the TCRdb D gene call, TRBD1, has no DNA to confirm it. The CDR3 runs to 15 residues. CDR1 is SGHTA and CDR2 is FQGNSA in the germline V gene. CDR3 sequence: CASSRVGTANTEAFF.

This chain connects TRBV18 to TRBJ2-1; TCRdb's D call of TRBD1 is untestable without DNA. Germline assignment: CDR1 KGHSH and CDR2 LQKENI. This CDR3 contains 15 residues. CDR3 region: CASSRSGEFKNEQFF.

This CDR3 reads CASSLSGTRGDTQYF. V gene TRBV7-3 combines with J gene TRBJ2-3; the TCRdb call, TRBD2, lacks DNA for checking. This CDR3 comprises 15 residues. Germline assignment: CDR1 SGHTA and CDR2 FQGTGA.

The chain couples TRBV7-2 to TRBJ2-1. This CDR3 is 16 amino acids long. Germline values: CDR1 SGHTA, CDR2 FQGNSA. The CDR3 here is CASSLESLGTYNEQFF.

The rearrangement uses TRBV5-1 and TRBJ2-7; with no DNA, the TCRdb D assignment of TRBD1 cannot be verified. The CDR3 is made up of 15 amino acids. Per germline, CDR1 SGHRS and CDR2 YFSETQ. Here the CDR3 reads CASSPPGQGAYEQYF.

The CDR3 protein is CASSLARGTGFSYEQYF. The chain couples TRBV12-3 or TRBV12-4 to TRBJ2-7; TCRdb names TRBD1, which stays unverified in the absence of DNA. This CDR3 contains 17 residues.

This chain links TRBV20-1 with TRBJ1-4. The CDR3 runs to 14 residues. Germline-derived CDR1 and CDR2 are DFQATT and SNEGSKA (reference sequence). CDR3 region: CSASSPGFGEKLFF.

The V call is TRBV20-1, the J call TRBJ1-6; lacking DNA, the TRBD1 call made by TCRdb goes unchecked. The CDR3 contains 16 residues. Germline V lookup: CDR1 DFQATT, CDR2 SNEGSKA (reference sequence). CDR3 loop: CSARPATGVVDSPLHF.

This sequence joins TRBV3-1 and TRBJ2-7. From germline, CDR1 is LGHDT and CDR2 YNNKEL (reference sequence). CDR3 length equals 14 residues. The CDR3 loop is CASSQQTNLYEQYF.

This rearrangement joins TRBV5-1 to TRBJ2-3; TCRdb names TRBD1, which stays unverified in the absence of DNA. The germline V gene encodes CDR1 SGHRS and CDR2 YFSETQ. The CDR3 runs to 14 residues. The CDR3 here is CASSRDRSTDTQYF.

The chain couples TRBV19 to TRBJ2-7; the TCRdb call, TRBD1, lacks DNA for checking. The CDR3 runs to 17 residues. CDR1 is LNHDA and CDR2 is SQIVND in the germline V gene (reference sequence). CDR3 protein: CASSIDSRQSFSYEQYF.

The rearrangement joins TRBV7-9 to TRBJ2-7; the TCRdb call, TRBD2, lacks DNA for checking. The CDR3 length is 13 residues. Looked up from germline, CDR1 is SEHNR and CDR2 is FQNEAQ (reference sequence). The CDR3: CASSLRRDYEQYF.

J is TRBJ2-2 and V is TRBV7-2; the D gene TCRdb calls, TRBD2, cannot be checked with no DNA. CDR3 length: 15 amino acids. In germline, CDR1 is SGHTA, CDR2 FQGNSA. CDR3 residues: CATSTWRGNTGELFF.

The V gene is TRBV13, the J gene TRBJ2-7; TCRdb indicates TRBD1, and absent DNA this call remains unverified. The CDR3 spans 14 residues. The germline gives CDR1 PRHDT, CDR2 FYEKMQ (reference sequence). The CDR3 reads CASTSARGPPEQYF. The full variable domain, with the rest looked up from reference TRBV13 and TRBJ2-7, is AAGVIQSPRHLIKEKRETATLKCYPIPRHDTVYWYQQGPGQDPQFLISFYEKMQSDKGSIPDRFSAQQFSDYHSELNMSSLELGDSALYFCASTSARGPPEQYFGPGTRLTVT.

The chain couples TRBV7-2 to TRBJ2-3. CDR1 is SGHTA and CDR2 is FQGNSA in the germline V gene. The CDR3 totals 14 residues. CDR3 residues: CASSPTGGGNTQYF.

CDR3: CASSFNTPPGGLYEQYF. The chain has TRBV27 and TRBJ2-7; checking the TCRdb D call of TRBD1 is not possible without DNA. Germline V gene lookup returns CDR1 MNHEY and CDR2 SMNVEV (reference sequence). The CDR3 length is 17 residues.

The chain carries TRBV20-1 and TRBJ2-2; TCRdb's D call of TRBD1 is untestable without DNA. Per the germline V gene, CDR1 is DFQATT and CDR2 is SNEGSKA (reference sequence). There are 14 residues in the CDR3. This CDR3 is CSARGGFETGELFF.

The CDR3 here is CASRGQGDTEAFF. The chain joins TRBV28 to TRBJ1-1; lacking DNA, the TRBD1 call made by TCRdb goes unchecked. The CDR3 contains 13 residues. CDR1 MDHEN and CDR2 SYDVKM come from the germline V gene.